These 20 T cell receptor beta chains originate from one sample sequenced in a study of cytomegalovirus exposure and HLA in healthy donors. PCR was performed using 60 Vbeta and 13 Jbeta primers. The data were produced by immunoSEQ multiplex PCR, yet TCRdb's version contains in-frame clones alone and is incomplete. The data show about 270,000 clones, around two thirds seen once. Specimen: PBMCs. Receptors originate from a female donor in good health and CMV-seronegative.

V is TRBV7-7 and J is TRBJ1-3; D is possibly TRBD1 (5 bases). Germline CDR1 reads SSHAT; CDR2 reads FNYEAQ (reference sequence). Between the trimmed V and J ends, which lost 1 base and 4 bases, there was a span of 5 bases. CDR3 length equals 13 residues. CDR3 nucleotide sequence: TGTGCCAGCAGCTTAGACAGGGGAAACACCATATATTTT. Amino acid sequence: CASSLDRGNTIYF.

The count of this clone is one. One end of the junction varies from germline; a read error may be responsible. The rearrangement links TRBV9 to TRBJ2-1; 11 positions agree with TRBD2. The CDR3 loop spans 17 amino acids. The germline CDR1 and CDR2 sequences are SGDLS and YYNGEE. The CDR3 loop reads CASREHLAGGPGNERFF. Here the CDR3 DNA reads TGTGCCAGCAGAGAACATTTAGCGGGAGGGCCGGGCAATGAGCGGTTCTTC.

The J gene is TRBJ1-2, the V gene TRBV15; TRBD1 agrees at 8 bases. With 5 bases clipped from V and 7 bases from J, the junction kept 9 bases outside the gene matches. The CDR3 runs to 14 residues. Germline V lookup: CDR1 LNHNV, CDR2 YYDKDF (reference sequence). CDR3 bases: TGTGCCACCAGCTTTGACAGGGGCAAGGGTGGCTACACCTTC. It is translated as CATSFDRGKGGYTF. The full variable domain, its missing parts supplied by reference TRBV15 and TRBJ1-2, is DAMVIQNPRYQVTQFGKPVTLSCSQTLNHNVMYWYQQKSSQAPKLLFHYYDKDFNNEADTPDNFQSRRPNTSFCFLDIRSPGLGDTAMYLCATSFDRGKGGYTFGSGTRLTVV.

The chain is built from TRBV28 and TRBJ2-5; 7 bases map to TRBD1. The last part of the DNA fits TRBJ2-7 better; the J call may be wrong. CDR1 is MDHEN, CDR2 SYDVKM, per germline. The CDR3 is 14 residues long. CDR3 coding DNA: TGTGCCAGCAGTCCAAGACCAGGGGGCTACGAGCAGTACTTC. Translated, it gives CASSPRPGGYEQYF.

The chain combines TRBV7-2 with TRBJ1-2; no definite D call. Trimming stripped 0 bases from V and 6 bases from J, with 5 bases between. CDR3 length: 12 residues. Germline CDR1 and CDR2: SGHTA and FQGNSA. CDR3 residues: CASSLAPDGYTF. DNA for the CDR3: TGTGCCAGCAGCTTAGCGCCAGATGGCTACACCTTC.

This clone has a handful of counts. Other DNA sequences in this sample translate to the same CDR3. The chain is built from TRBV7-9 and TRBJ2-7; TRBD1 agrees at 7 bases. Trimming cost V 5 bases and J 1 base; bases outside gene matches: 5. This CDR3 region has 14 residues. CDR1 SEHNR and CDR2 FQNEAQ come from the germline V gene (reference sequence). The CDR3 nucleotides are TGTGCCAGCAGCCCCCCGGGACAGTCCTACGAGCAGTACTTC. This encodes CASSPPGQSYEQYF.

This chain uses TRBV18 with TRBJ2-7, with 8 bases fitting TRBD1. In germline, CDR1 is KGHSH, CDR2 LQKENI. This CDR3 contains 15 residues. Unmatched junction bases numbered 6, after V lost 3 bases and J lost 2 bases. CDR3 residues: CASSPGTGPTYEQYF. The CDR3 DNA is TGTGCCAGCTCACCCGGGACAGGCCCTACCTACGAGCAGTACTTC. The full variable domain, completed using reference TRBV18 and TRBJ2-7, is NAGVMQNPRHLVRRRGQEARLRCSPMKGHSHVYWYRQLPEEGLKFMVYLQKENIIDESGMPKERFSAEFPKEGPSILRIQQVVRGDSAAYFCASSPGTGPTYEQYFGPGTRLTVT.

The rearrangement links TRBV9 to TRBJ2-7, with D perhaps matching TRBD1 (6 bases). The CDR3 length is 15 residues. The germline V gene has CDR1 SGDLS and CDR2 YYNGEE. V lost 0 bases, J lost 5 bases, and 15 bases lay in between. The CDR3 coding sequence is TGTGCCAGCAGCGTAGGGATTAGGGCAGGGGACGAGCAGTACTTC. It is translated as CASSVGIRAGDEQYF.

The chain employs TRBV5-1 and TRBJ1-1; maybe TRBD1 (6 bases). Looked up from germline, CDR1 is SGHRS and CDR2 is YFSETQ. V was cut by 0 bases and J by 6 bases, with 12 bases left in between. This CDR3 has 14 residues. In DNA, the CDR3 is TGCGCCAGCAGCTTGGTGTCAGGGGATTCTGAAGCTTTCTTT. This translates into CASSLVSGDSEAFF.

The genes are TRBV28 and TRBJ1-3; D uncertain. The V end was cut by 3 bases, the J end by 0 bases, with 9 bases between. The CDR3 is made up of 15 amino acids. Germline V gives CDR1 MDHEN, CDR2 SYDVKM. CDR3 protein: CASSFHGSSGNTIYF. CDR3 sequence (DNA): TGTGCCAGCAGTTTCCACGGGAGCTCTGGAAACACCATATATTTT.

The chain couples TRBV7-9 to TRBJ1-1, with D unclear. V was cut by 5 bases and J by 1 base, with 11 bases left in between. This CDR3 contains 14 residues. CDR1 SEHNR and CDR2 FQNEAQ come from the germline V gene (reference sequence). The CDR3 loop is CASSPGLTNTEAFF. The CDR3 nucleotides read TGTGCCAGCAGCCCAGGCCTGACGAACACTGAAGCTTTCTTT.

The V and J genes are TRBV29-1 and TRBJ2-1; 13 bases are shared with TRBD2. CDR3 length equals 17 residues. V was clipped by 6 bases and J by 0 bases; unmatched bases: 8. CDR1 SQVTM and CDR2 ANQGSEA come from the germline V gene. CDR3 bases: TGCAGCGTAGCCGGGACTAGCGGGGAACGCTCCTACAATGAGCAGTTCTTC. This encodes CSVAGTSGERSYNEQFF.

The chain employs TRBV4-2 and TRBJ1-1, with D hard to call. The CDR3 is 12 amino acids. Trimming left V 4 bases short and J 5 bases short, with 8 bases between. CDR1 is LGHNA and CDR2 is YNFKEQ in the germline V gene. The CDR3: CASSPPNTEAFF. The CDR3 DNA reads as TGTGCCAGCAGCCCCCCTAATACTGAAGCTTTCTTT.

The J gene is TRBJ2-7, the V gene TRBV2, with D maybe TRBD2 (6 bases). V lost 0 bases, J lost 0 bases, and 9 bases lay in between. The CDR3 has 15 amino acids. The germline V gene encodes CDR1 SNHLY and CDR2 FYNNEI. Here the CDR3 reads CASSEASGVSYEQYF. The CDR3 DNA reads TGTGCCAGCAGTGAAGCGTCGGGGGTCTCCTACGAGCAGTACTTC. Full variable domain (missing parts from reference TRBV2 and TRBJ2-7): EPEVTQTPSHQVTQMGQEVILRCVPISNHLYFYWYRQILGQKVEFLVSFYNNEISEKSEIFDDQFSVERPDGSNFTLKIRSTKLEDSAMYFCASSEASGVSYEQYFGPGTRLTVT.

The CDR3 nucleotides are TGTGCCAGCAGCCCTGCTTCGACGCGGGGTTCCGAGACCCAGTACTTC. Amino acid sequence: CASSPASTRGSETQYF. The chain recombines TRBV7-9 with TRBJ2-5; a weak D match, TRBD2 (6 bases). The CDR3 totals 16 residues. Germline V lookup: CDR1 SEHNR, CDR2 FQNEAQ (reference sequence). V was clipped by 5 bases and J by 5 bases, with 21 bases between them.

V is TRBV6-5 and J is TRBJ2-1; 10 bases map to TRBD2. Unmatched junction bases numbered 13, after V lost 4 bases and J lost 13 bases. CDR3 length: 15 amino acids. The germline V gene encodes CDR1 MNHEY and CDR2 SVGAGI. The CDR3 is CASSSPLKSGGEQFF. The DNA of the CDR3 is TGTGCCAGCAGTTCTCCATTGAAGAGCGGGGGGGAACAGTTCTTC.

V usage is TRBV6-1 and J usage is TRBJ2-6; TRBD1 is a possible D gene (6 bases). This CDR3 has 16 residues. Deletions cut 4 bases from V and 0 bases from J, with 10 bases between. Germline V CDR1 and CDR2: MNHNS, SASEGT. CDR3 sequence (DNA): TGTGCCAGCAGTGGAAGACAGGCCTCTGGGGCCAACGTCCTGACTTTC. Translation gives CASSGRQASGANVLTF.

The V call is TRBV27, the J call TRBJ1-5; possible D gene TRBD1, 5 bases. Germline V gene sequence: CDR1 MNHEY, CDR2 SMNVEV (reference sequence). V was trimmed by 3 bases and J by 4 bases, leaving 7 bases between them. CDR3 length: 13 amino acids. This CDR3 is CASSFSGNQPQHF. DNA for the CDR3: TGTGCCAGCAGTTTTTCAGGGAATCAGCCCCAGCATTTT.

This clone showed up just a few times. CDR3 coding DNA: TGTGCCAGCAGTGGACAGCTTAACAATCAGCCCCAGCATTTT. The encoded protein is CASSGQLNNQPQHF. The V call is TRBV2, the J call TRBJ1-5; TRBD1 might be the D (5 bases). This CDR3 spans 14 amino acids. Deletions cut 4 bases from V and 3 bases from J, with 10 bases between. Per germline, CDR1 SNHLY and CDR2 FYNNEI.

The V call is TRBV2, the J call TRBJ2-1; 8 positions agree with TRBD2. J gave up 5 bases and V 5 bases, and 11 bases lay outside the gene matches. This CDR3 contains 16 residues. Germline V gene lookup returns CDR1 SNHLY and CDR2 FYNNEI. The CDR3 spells CASSKQAGDYHNEQFF. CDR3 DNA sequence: TGTGCCAGCAGTAAGCAAGCGGGGGACTATCACAATGAGCAGTTCTTC.